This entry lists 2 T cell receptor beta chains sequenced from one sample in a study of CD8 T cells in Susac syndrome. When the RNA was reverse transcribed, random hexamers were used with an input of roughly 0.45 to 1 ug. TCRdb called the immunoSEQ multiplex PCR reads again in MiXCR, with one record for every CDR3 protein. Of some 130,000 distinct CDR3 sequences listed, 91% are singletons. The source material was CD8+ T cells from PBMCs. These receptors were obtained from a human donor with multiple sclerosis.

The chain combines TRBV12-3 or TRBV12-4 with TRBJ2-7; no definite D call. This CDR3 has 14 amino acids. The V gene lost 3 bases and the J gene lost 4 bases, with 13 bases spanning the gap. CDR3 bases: TGTGCCAGCAGTTTGGACCGAGACGCTTACGAGCAGTACTTC. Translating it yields CASSLDRDAYEQYF.

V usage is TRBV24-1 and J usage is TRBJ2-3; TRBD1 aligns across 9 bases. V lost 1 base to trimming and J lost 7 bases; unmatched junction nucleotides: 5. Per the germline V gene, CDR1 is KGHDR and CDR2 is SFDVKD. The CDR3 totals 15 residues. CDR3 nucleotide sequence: TGTGCCACCAGTGATTTTAGACAGGGGGACCATACGCAGTATTTT. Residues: CATSDFRQGDHTQYF.